This TCR beta chain comes out of a study of blood T cells in healthy people across ages. Next came a second PCR, run for 7 to 11 cycles, which used a sample-barcoded 5' primer along with a J-beta primer mix. TCRdb recomputed calls from the 5' RACE reads with MiXCR, one row per CDR3 protein. Here the sample spans about 1 million distinct CDR3 sequences, 35% to 55% being singletons. Overall study results and limits: Naive CD4+ cell counts and diversity both ran higher in long-lived than in aged donors.

This clonotype was detected only a few times. Antigen: not known. This TCR was recovered from a woman aged 55-70 years in good health. Sequencing used blood.

The CDR3 DNA sequence: TGCAGTGCTAGTAGGACTACCCGGGCTAATGAGCAGTTCTTC. Encoded protein: CSASRTTRANEQFF. This rearrangement joins TRBV20-1 to TRBJ2-1, with a tentative D call TRBD2 (6 bases). CDR1 and CDR2 from the germline V gene are DFQATT and SNEGSKA (reference sequence). The CDR3 runs to 14 residues. Deletions cut 3 bases from V and 7 bases from J, with 16 bases between.